A selection of T cell receptor beta chains follows, all from one sample in a study of blood T cell repertoires in COVID-19. Sequencing used immunoSEQ multiplex PCR; TCRdb keeps in-frame clones, though not all of them. The sample records about 310,000 clones, 87% being singletons. Material: peripheral blood. The receptors come from a man between 45 and 60 years old with active or convalescent COVID-19. The CDR3 runs from the conserved cysteine through the conserved F or W.

>TRBV18|TRBJ2-4
CASSPGTGQKPAKNIQYF
>TRBV4-2|TRBJ1-1
CASSQGGNRGLTEAFF
>TRBV28|TRBJ1-1
CASSSPNTGRVSSEAFF
>TRBV6-5|TRBJ1-2
CASSGFRGRHYGYTF
>TRBV6-6|TRBJ1-4
CASSYGGNEKLFF
>TRBV7-3|TRBJ1-6
CASSQNRVTNSPLHF
>TRBV7-9|TRBJ1-6
CASSFRQSSYNSPLHF
>TRBV7-9|TRBJ1-5
CASSPNSNQPQHF
>TRBV5-4|TRBJ2-5
CASSPSGTGRETQYF
>TRBV19|TRBJ1-5
CASSISRADYSNQPQHF
>TRBV30|TRBJ1-4
CAWSSSRTDLWGKLFF
>TRBV6-2/TRBV6-3|TRBJ1-6
CASSNHPDRYNSPLHF
>TRBV5-6|TRBJ2-7
CASRPGTGYHEQYF
>TRBV6-5|TRBJ1-6
CASRAGTVNSPLHF
>TRBV2|TRBJ2-1
CASLGLARGQFF
>TRBV4-1|TRBJ1-1
CASSQERGALEAFF
>TRBV5-6|TRBJ2-7
CASSYGQGAFYEQYF
>TRBV7-2|TRBJ1-2
CASSLVPDRAGYTF
>TRBV7-2|TRBJ1-3
CASSSSGGNTIYF
>TRBV6-6|TRBJ1-1
CASSLTENTEAFF
>TRBV30|TRBJ2-7
CACLIEDRPIDEQYF
>TRBV18|TRBJ1-1
CASSPREGAGTEAFF
>TRBV10-3|TRBJ1-2
CAISEGILQGRAYGYTF
>TRBV7-8|TRBJ2-7
CASSRTGDTYEQYF
>TRBV5-1|TRBJ2-7
CASSAWRVPSYEQYF
>TRBV5-1|TRBJ1-1
CASSLTGGTEAFF
>TRBV7-8|TRBJ1-5
CASSPYELRGNQPQHF
>TRBV10-3|TRBJ1-2
CAISLGQGNYGYTF
>TRBV20-1|TRBJ1-2
CSASDPPYGYTF
>TRBV9|TRBJ1-1
CASSVEGVNTEAFF
>TRBV24-1|TRBJ1-2
CATRGDREDYGYTF
>TRBV28|TRBJ1-1
CASSPITRGTEAFF
>TRBV12-3/TRBV12-4|TRBJ1-5
CASSSILRPQHF
>TRBV10-2|TRBJ2-1
CASVGLAGSYNEQFF
>TRBV3-1/TRBV3-2|TRBJ1-3
CASADRSYSGNTIYF
>TRBV11-2|TRBJ1-1
CASSLFGQTGKTEAFF
>TRBV9|TRBJ2-2
CASSVDNGELFF
>TRBV11-2|TRBJ2-1
CASSLELAGGSSYNEQFF
>TRBV18|TRBJ2-2
CASSSAAGANTGELFF
>TRBV30|TRBJ1-4
CARSVGGGNEKLFF
>TRBV28|TRBJ2-7
CASSSLVTMYDYEQYF